The following is a T cell receptor (beta chain) sequence with its context. The CDR3 spans 15 residues. This sample stems from a study of blood T cell repertoires in COVID-19. Libraries were prepared by immunoSEQ multiplex PCR; TCRdb keeps only in-frame clonotypes and omits some of them. Of about 120,000 clones in the sample, approximately 84% were seen once. The genes are TRBV21-1 and TRBJ1-6; TRBD1, the table's D call, was not compared with the DNA. TRBV21-1 is an annotated pseudogene. Sequences were obtained from peripheral blood. The source of this sequence is a man between 65 and 85 years old with active or convalescent COVID-19. The CDR3 region is CASSKISSYNSPLHF. The CDR3 region has the DNA TGTGCCAGCAGCAAAATCAGCTCCTATAATTCACCCCTCCACTTT.